The clone carrying this TCR beta chain was seen only a few times. The antigen is not known. In germline, CDR1 is KGHSH, CDR2 LQKENI. The CDR3 spans 14 residues. V dropped 3 bases and J dropped 7; count of bases not matched to a gene: 5. The lymph nodes were axillary draining lymph nodes from breast cancer patients. The data belong to a study of breast tumors, draining lymph nodes, adjacent tissues. MiXCR was run by TCRdb on the multiplex PCR reads, yielding one entry per CDR3 protein. The table shows about 230,000 distinct CDR3 sequences, with about 32% occurring only once. Notes on the study in general: Luminal-like breast cancer showed significantly greater tumor-nontumor repertoire similarity than basal-like breast cancer did. Tumor repertoires ranked between lymph nodes and nontumor tissue in diversity, with V and J gene preferences. Data fit most tumor T cells coming from lymph node, expanding in tumor. Tumor T cell lymph node origin was a supported hypothesis, not proven.

Material for sequencing was axillary lymph node tissue. The TCR was taken from a female donor with breast cancer. Some clones in this sample may be carry-over from other donors' samples. This rearrangement joins TRBV18 to TRBJ2-1, with 8 bases aligning to TRBD2. CDR3 sequence (DNA): TGTGCCAGCTCACCCCTTCGGGAGGGGAATGAGCAGTTCTTC. Encoded protein: CASSPLREGNEQFF.